These 16 T cell receptor beta chains were all obtained from the same sample, sequenced in a study of Graves' ophthalmopathy and Graves' hyperthyroidism. Amplification targeted the TCR beta CDR3 regions, with RNA transcripts as the source material. Amplification began with first-round RT-PCR using HTBI primers, then second-round multiplex PCR was performed. TCRdb re-called the multiplex PCR reads through MiXCR, storing one row per CDR3 protein. This sample has roughly 400,000 distinct CDR3 sequences, with about 18% found just once. Sequenced sample: peripheral blood. Every receptor here comes from an adult woman with stable Graves' hyperthyroidism.

This clonotype was observed at least ten times. The junction departs from the called germline gene at one end, perhaps through a read error. The rearrangement joins TRBV27 to TRBJ2-7, with TRBD2 matching over 14 bases. Germline CDR1 reads MNHEY; CDR2 reads SMNVEV (reference sequence). The CDR3 extends over 15 amino acids. CDR3 in amino acids: CANSSGTSGRNEQYF. As DNA, the CDR3 is TGTGCCAACAGTTCCGGGACTAGCGGGAGAAACGAGCAGTACTTC.

This clonotype occurred a few times. The chain uses TRBV27 and TRBJ2-7; a weak D match, TRBD1 (6 bases). CDR3 size: 14 residues. Trimming cost V 5 bases and J 0 bases, with 11 bases left between them. Per the germline V gene, CDR1 is MNHEY and CDR2 is SMNVEV (reference sequence). The CDR3 DNA sequence: TGTGCCAGCAGTCGGACAGCTCTCTCCTACGAGCAGTACTTC. Encoded protein: CASSRTALSYEQYF.

V is TRBV5-1 and J is TRBJ1-5, with a weak D call TRBD1 (5 bases). Trimming stripped 0 bases from V and 3 bases from J, with 10 bases between. Germline CDR1 reads SGHRS; CDR2 reads YFSETQ. The CDR3 spans 15 residues. CDR3 sequence: CASSLAGGVNQPQHF. The CDR3 DNA reads TGCGCCAGCAGCTTGGCGGGGGGAGTCAATCAGCCCCAGCATTTT.

This clonotype was picked up a small number of times. The V call is TRBV6-4, the J call TRBJ1-2, with D possibly being TRBD1 (6 bases). The V end was cut by 5 bases, the J end by 8 bases, with 12 bases between. CDR1 and CDR2 (germline): MRHNA, SNTAGT. The length of the CDR3 is 12 residues. The CDR3: CASSSQGKGYTF. CDR3 sequence (DNA): TGTGCCAGCAGTTCGCAGGGGAAAGGCTACACCTTC.

This clonotype was counted many times. The rearrangement uses TRBV6-2 or TRBV6-3 and TRBJ2-2; D ambiguous. Trimming took off 2 bases at V and 2 bases at J, with 9 bases between the two ends. CDR3 length equals 15 residues. Germline CDR1 MNHEY, CDR2 SVGEGT. The CDR3: CASSYAGFNTGELFF. The CDR3 region has the DNA TGTGCCAGCAGTTACGCCGGCTTCAACACCGGGGAGCTGTTTTTT.

In its sample, this clonotype was seen many times. This sequence joins TRBV25-1 and TRBJ2-7; D may be TRBD1 (5 bases). This CDR3 has 14 residues. V was clipped by 4 bases and J by 6 bases, with 16 bases between them. Germline V gene data show CDR1 as MGHDK and CDR2 as SYGVNS. CDR3 sequence: CASSGRQGSGEQYF. CDR3 nucleotides: TGTGCCAGCAGTGGCCGGCAGGGAAGTGGCGAGCAGTACTTC.

The table lists this clonotype with many counts. The J gene is TRBJ2-1, the V gene TRBV6-1, with 7 bases fitting TRBD2. Germline V gives CDR1 MNHNS, CDR2 SASEGT. The J segment lost 8 bases and the V segment lost 7 bases, leaving 14 bases of the junction unmatched. The CDR3 is made up of 15 amino acids. The CDR3: CASIREGGSLYEQFF. CDR3 coding DNA: TGTGCCAGCATTCGCGAAGGCGGGAGTTTATATGAGCAGTTCTTC.

The chain uses TRBV4-3 and TRBJ1-2; no clear D. V gave up 5 bases and J gave up 8 bases, with 24 bases separating them. Germline CDR1 is LGHNA and CDR2 is YSLEER. The CDR3 contains 16 residues. CDR3 DNA sequence: TGCGCCAGCAGCGGTAAAAGTCGGTCCCTCGGGAGCGGCTACACCTTC. This codes for CASSGKSRSLGSGYTF.

This clonotype was recorded at least ten times. The chain is built from TRBV2 and TRBJ1-2; 7 nucleotides match TRBD1. J was trimmed by 4 bases and V by 2 bases; bases with no gene match: 4. This CDR3 has 14 residues. CDR1 and CDR2 from the germline V gene are SNHLY and FYNNEI. DNA for the CDR3: TGTGCCAGCAGTGAAAACAGGGGCGGCTATGGCTACACCTTC. Its protein is CASSENRGGYGYTF.

This clonotype was counted ten times or more. The chain couples TRBV20-1 to TRBJ2-7; unclear D gene. The V gene's germline CDR1 is DFQATT and CDR2 SNEGSKA (reference sequence). The CDR3 length is 14 residues. Trimming took 0 bases from V and 0 from J, leaving 9 bases between them. The CDR3 is CSARDPRSSYEQYF. In DNA, the CDR3 is TGCAGTGCTAGAGACCCACGCAGCTCCTACGAGCAGTACTTC.

This clonotype was picked up many times. The DNA for the CDR3 is TGTGCCAGCAGTTTTTCTGGGGCAGCGGCGGGCTACACCTTC. This sequence encodes CASSFSGAAAGYTF. This sequence joins TRBV12-3 or TRBV12-4 and TRBJ1-2, with D tentatively TRBD1 (5 bases). Between the trimmed V and J ends, which lost 3 bases and 8 bases, there was a span of 16 bases. This CDR3 has 14 amino acids.

This clonotype came up many times. This sequence joins TRBV28 and TRBJ1-1; maybe TRBD1 (6 bases). CDR3 size: 15 residues. Germline V gene data show CDR1 as MDHEN and CDR2 as SYDVKM. Trimming took off 6 bases at V and 1 base at J, with 15 bases between the two ends. The DNA for the CDR3 is TGTGCCAGCAGCATCTCAGGGGCCTCGAACACTGAAGCTTTCTTT. It codes for CASSISGASNTEAFF.

The CDR3 protein is CASSLDLAGGSSYEQYF. The CDR3 bases are TGCGCCAGCAGCTTGGATCTAGCGGGAGGCAGCTCCTACGAGCAGTACTTC. V and J are TRBV5-1 and TRBJ2-7; 11 bases line up with TRBD2. The length of the CDR3 is 17 residues. Germline V gene data show CDR1 as SGHRS and CDR2 as YFSETQ. V shed 0 bases and J 0 bases; nucleotides not matched to a gene: 5.

In its sample, this clonotype was seen many times. This chain uses TRBV12-3 or TRBV12-4 with TRBJ2-7, with TRBD2 matching over 14 bases. V lost 3 bases, J lost 3 bases, and 16 bases stayed unmatched. The CDR3 extends over 20 amino acids. The CDR3 nucleotides read TGTGCCAGCAGTTTCGGTACAGCGACTAGCGGGAGGGCCCTGGACTACGAGCAGTACTTC. Its translation is CASSFGTATSGRALDYEQYF.

The V and J genes are TRBV12-5 and TRBJ2-4, with a possible D match to TRBD2 (5 bases). From germline, CDR1 is LGHNT and CDR2 FRNRAP. V lost 0 bases, J lost 2 bases, and 11 bases lay in between. CDR3 size: 16 residues. This CDR3 reads CASGLVLSGSKNIQYF. CDR3 nucleotide sequence: TGTGCTAGTGGTTTGGTACTATCGGGATCCAAAAACATTCAGTACTTC.

Many counts were recorded for this clonotype. The genes are TRBV12-5 and TRBJ2-5; a possible D gene is TRBD1 (5 bases). Trimming removed 4 bases at V and 3 bases at J, with 9 bases between. In germline, CDR1 is LGHNT, CDR2 FRNRAP. The CDR3 covers 13 residues. CDR3: CASGSTTEETQYF. CDR3 DNA sequence: TGTGCTAGTGGTTCTACGACAGAAGAGACCCAGTACTTC.